This T cell receptor beta chain was captured by sequencing in a study of blood T cells in healthy people across ages. For the study at large: Capturing about one barcoded beta molecule per two T cells was achieved by template switching.

Every donor contributed about 10 milliliters of peripheral blood by blood draw. Then a second PCR, running roughly 7 to 11 cycles, was carried out with a sample-barcoded 5' primer and a J-beta primer mix. Using its own MiXCR run on the 5' RACE reads, TCRdb lists one record per CDR3 protein. The data hold some 1.5 million distinct CDR3 sequences, with roughly 27% observed a single time. Trimming left V 1 base short and J 2 bases short, with 9 bases between. The CDR3 extends over 14 amino acids. Germline lookup yields CDR1 SGHRS and CDR2 YFSETQ. This TCR was sampled from a woman aged 25-40 years in good health. The J gene is TRBJ2-5, the V gene TRBV5-1; possible D gene TRBD2, 6 bases. Sequencing used blood. This CDR3 reads CASSLTSRQETQYF. CDR3 bases: TGCGCCAGCAGCTTGACTAGCAGGCAAGAGACCCAGTACTTC.